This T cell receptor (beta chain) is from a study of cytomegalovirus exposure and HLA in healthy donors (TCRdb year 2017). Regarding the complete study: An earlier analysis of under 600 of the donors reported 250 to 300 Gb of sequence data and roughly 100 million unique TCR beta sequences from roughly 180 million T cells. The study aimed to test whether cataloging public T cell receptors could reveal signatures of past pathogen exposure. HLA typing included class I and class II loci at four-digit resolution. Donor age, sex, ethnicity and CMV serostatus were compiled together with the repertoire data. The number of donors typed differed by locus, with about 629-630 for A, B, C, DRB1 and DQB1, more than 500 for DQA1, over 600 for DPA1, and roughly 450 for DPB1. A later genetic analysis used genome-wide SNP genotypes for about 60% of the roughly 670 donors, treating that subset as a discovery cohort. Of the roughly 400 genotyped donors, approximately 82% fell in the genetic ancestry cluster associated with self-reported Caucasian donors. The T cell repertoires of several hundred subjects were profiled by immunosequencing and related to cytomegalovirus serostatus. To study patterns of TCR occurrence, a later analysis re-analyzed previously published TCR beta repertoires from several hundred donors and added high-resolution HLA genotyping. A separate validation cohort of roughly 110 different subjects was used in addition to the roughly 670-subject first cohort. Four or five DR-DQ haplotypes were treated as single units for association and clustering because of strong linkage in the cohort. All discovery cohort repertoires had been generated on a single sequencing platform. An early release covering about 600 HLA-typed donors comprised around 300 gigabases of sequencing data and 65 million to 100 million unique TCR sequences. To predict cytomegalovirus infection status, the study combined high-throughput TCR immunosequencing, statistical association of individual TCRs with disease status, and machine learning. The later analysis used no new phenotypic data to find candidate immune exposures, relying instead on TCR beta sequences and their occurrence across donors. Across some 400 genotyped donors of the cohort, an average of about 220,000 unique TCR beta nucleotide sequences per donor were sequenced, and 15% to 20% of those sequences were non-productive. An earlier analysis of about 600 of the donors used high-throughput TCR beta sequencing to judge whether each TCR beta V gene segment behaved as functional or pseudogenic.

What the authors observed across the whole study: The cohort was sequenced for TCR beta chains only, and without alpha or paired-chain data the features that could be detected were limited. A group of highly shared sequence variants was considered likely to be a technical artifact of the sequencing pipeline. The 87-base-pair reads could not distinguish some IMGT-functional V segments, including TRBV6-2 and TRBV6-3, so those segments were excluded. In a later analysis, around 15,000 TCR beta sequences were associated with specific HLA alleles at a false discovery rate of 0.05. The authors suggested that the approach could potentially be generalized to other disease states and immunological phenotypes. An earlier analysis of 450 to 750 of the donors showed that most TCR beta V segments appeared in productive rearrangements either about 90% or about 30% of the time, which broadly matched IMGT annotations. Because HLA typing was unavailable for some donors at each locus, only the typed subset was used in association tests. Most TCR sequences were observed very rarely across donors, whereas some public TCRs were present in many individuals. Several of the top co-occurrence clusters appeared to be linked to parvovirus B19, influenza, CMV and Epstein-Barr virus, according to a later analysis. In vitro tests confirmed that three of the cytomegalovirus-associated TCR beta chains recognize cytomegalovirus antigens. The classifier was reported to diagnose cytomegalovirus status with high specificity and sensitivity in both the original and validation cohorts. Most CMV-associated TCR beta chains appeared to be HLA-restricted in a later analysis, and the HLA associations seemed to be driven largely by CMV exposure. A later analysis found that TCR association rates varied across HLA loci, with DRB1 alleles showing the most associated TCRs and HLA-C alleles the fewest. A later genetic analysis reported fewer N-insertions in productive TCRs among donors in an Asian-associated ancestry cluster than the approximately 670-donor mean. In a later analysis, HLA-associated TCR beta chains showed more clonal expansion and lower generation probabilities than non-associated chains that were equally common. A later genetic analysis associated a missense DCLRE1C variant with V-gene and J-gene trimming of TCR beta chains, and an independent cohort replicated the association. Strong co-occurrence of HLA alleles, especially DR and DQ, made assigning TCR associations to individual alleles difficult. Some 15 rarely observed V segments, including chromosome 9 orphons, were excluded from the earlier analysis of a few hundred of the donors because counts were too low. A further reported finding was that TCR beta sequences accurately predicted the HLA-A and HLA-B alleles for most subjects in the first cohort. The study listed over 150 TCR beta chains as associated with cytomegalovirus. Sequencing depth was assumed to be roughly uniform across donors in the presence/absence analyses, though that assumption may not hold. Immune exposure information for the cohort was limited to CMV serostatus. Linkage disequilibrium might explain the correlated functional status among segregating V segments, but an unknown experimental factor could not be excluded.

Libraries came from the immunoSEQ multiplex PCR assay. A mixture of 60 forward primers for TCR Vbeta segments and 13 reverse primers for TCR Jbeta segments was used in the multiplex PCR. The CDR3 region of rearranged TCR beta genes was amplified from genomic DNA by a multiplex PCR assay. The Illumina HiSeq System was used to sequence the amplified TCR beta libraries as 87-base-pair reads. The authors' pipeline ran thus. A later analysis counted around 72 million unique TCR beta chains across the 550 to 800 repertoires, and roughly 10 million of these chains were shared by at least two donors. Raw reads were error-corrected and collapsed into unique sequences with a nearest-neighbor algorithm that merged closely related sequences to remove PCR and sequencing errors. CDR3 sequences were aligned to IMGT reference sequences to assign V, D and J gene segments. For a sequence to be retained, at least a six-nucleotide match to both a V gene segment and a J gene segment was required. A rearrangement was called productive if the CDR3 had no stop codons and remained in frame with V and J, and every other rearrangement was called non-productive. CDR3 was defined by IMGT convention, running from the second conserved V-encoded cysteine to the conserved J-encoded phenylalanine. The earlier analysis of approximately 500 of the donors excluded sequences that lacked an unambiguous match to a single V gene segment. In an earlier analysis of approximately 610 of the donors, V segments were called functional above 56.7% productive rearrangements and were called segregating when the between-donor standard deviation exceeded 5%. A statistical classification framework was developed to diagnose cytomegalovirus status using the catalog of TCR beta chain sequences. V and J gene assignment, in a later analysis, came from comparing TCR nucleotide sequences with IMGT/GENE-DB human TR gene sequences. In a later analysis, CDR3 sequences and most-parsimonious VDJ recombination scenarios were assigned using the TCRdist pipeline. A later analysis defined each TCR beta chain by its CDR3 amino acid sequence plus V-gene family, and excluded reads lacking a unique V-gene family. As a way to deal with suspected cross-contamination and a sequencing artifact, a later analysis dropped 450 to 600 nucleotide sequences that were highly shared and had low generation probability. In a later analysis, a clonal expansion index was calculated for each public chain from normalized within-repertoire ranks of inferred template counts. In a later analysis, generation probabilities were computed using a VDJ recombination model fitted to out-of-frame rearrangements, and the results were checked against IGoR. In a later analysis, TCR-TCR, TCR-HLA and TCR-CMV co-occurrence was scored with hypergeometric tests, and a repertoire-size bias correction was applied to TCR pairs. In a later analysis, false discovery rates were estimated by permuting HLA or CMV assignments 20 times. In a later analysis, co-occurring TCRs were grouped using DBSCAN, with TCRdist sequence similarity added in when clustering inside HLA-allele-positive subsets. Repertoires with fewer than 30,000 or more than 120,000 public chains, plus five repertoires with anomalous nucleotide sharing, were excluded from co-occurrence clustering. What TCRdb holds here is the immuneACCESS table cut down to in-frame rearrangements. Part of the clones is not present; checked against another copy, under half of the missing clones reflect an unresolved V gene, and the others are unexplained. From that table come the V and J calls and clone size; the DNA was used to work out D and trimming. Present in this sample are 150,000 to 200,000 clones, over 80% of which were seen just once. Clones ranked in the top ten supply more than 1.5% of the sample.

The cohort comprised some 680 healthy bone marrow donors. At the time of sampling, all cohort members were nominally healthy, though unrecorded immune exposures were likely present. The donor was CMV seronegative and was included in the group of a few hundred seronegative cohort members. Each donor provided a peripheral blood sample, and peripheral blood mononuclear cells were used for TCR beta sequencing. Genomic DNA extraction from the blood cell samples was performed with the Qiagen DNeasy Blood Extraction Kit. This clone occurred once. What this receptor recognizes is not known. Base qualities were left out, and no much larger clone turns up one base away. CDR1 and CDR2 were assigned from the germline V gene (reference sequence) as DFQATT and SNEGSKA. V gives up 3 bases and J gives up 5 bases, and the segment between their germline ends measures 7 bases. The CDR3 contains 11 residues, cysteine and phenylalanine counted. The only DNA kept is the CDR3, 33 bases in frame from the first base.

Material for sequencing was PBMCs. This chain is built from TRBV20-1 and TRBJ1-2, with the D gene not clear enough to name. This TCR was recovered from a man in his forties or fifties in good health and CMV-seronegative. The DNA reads TGCAGTGCTAGCCCTCTTTATGGCTACACCTTC. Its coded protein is CSASPLYGYTF.